The T cell receptor (beta chain) under discussion was sequenced for a study of T cell repertoires in ileal Crohn's disease. Turning to this clone: Its antigen remains unknown.

Germline CDR1 is SGHVS and CDR2 is FQNEAQ. The CDR3 runs 13 residues. Trimming pared 2 bases from V and 7 bases from J, leaving 11 bases between. TCRdb's table, derived via immunoSEQ multiplex PCR, lists solely in-frame clones and lacks some. Altogether around 8,800 clones are present, roughly 72% being singletons, with the ten largest covering approximately 4.3%. Findings and limits, study-wide: All patients with clonality above 26.8% had endoscopic recurrence.

The chain combines TRBV7-8 with TRBJ1-2, with D maybe TRBD1 (5 bases). The clonotype was recovered from an adult with Crohn's disease. The sample was ileal tissue. The CDR3 loop is CASSLLERGGYTF. The CDR3 DNA is TGTGCCAGCAGCTTACTCGAAAGGGGTGGCTACACCTTC.